This passage covers 13 T cell receptor beta chains from one sample sequenced in a study of T-cell memory formation after mild COVID-19. TCRdb re-called the 5' RACE reads through MiXCR, storing one row per CDR3 protein. The table lists some 350,000 distinct CDR3 sequences, roughly 13% of them singletons. Sequencing was done on a sample of PBMCs or a T cell subset sorted from them (not recorded which). These receptors were taken from a man between 18 and 35 years old who had mild COVID-19 (a few samples of this study predate the infection). Cell type and time point are not known.

The chain has TRBV11-2 and TRBJ1-1, with unresolved D. CDR1 and CDR2 (germline): SGHAT, FQNNGV. This CDR3 comprises 14 residues. V lost 1 base, J lost 4 bases, and 10 bases lay in between. CDR3 nucleotides: TGTGCCAGCAGCTTAGCACGGTCCGGCACTGAAGCTTTCTTT. Protein: CASSLARSGTEAFF.

This clonotype has a count of ten or more. This chain joins TRBV19 and TRBJ2-2; 11 bases are shared with TRBD1. The CDR3 loop spans 14 amino acids. J was trimmed by 3 bases and V by 7 bases; bases with no gene match: 1. Germline CDR1 is LNHDA and CDR2 is SQIVND (reference sequence). CDR3 region: CASKGQGDTGELFF. CDR3 DNA sequence: TGTGCCAGTAAGGGACAGGGGGACACCGGGGAGCTGTTTTTT.

This clonotype was seen a few times. V usage is TRBV14 and J usage is TRBJ2-7, with D hard to call. The CDR3 runs to 13 residues. Germline CDR1 reads SGHDN; CDR2 reads FVKESK. V was clipped by 0 bases and J by 5 bases, with 8 bases between them. The CDR3 loop reads CASSQDEWHEQYV. The CDR3 coding sequence is TGTGCCAGCAGCCAAGATGAGTGGCACGAGCAGTACGTC.

The gene calls are TRBV5-1 and TRBJ2-5, with D tentatively TRBD2 (6 bases). CDR3 length equals 15 residues. Germline-derived CDR1 and CDR2 are SGHRS and YFSETQ. V gave up 3 bases and J gave up 0 bases, with 12 bases separating them. CDR3 DNA sequence: TGCGCCAGCAGCTGGGGAGGCGGTAACCAAGAGACCCAGTACTTC. Its translation is CASSWGGGNQETQYF.

This clonotype came up a few times. The chain links TRBV6-2 or TRBV6-3 to TRBJ2-7; D is ambiguous. CDR3 length: 13 residues. The ends were cut back, 2 bases at V and 0 bases at J, with 5 bases in the middle. Germline CDR1 is MNHEY and CDR2 is SVGEGT. The CDR3 sequence: CASSYGYSYEQYV. The CDR3 region has the DNA TGTGCCAGCAGTTACGGCTACTCCTACGAGCAGTACGTC.

The chain recombines TRBV27 with TRBJ1-2; the D is unclear. Trimming shortened V by 3 bases and J by 1 base, and 6 bases separated the two germline ends. Germline CDR1 and CDR2: MNHEY and SMNVEV (reference sequence). The CDR3 has 13 residues. CDR3 residues: CASSFGHNYGYTF. The CDR3 DNA reads TGTGCCAGCAGTTTCGGTCATAACTATGGCTACACCTTC.

This chain links TRBV4-1 with TRBJ2-5; possibly TRBD1 for D (6 bases). CDR3 length: 16 residues. Trimming took 2 bases from V and 4 from J, leaving 17 bases between them. The germline V gene has CDR1 MGHRA and CDR2 YSYEKL. The CDR3 coding sequence is TGCGCCAGCAGCCAACTCGGACAGCGGCCTGGAGAGACCCAGTACTTC. Its translation: CASSQLGQRPGETQYF.

Here the CDR3 DNA reads TGTGCCAGCACCACGGGGACAGGTTATCAGCCCCAGCATTTT. Protein: CASTTGTGYQPQHF. The chain uses TRBV6-2 or TRBV6-3 and TRBJ1-5, with 8 bases aligning to TRBD1. CDR1 is MNHEY and CDR2 is SVGEGT in the germline V gene. The J segment lost 5 bases and the V segment lost 7 bases, leaving 7 bases of the junction unmatched. This CDR3 is built from 14 residues.

This clonotype was observed a handful of times. The chain combines TRBV10-3 with TRBJ2-1; 7 bases fit TRBD1. In germline, CDR1 is ENHRY, CDR2 SYGVKD. The CDR3 is 16 amino acids. V lost 1 base and J lost 6; bases outside the gene matches: 9. The CDR3 DNA sequence: TGTGCCATCAGTGAGTTGGCCGGGACAGAATTCAATGAGCAGTTCTTC. Encoded protein: CAISELAGTEFNEQFF.

Only a few counts were recorded for this clonotype. CDR3 amino acids: CASSLVPGWYNEQFF. The CDR3 DNA is TGTGCCAGCAGCTTAGTTCCAGGGTGGTACAATGAGCAGTTCTTC. The gene calls are TRBV7-2 and TRBJ2-1, with D possibly being TRBD1 (5 bases). V lost 1 base, J lost 4 bases, and 11 bases lay in between. Germline CDR1 SGHTA, CDR2 FQGNSA. This CDR3 region has 15 residues.

J is TRBJ1-2 and V is TRBV7-2; TRBD1 agrees at 7 bases. Trimming at V came to 2 bases and at J to 2 bases, leaving 8 bases not matched to a gene. The CDR3 spans 16 residues. Germline CDR1 SGHTA, CDR2 FQGNSA. The CDR3 bases are TGTGCCAGCAGCTTAAGTTTCGGGACAGTGAACTATGGCTACACCTTC. Translating gives CASSLSFGTVNYGYTF. Drawing the rest from reference TRBV7-2 and TRBJ1-2, the complete variable domain is GAGVSQSPSNKVTEKGKDVELRCDPISGHTALYWYRQSLGQGLEFLIYFQGNSAPDKSGLPSDRFSAERTGGSVSTLTIQRTQQEDSAVYLCASSLSFGTVNYGYTFGSGTRLTVV.

This rearrangement joins TRBV4-3 to TRBJ2-4; D possibly matches TRBD1 or TRBD2 (6 bases each). CDR1 is LGHNA, CDR2 YSLEER, per germline. V lost 1 base to trimming and J lost 1 base, with 8 bases between them. This CDR3 has 15 amino acids. The CDR3 loop reads CASSQVGGAKNIQYF. CDR3 coding DNA: TGCGCCAGCAGCCAAGTAGGGGGGGCCAAAAACATTCAGTACTTC.

The chain carries TRBV7-8 and TRBJ2-1; perhaps TRBD2 as D (5 bases). V dropped 2 bases and J dropped 12 bases, with 17 bases sitting between them. Germline V gives CDR1 SGHVS, CDR2 FQNEAQ. This CDR3 comprises 14 residues. CDR3 loop: CASSLIVRDLRQFF. The CDR3 nucleotides read TGTGCCAGCAGCTTAATAGTTCGGGATCTTCGGCAGTTCTTC.